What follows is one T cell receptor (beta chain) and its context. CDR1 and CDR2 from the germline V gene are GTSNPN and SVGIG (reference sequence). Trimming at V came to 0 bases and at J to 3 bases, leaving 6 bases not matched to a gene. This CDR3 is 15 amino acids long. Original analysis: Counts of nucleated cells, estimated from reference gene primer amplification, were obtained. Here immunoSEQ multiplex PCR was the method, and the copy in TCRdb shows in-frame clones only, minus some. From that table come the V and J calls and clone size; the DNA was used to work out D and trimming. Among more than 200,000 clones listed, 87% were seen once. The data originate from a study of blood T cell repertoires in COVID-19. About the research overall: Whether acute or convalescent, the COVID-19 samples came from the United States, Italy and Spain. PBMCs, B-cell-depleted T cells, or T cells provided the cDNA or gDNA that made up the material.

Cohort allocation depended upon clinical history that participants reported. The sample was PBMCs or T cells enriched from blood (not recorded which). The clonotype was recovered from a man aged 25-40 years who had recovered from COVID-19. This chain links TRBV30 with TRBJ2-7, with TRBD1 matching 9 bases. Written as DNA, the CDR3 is TGTGCCTGGAGTGTACCGGGACAGGGACGCTACGAGCAGTACTTC. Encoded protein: CAWSVPGQGRYEQYF.